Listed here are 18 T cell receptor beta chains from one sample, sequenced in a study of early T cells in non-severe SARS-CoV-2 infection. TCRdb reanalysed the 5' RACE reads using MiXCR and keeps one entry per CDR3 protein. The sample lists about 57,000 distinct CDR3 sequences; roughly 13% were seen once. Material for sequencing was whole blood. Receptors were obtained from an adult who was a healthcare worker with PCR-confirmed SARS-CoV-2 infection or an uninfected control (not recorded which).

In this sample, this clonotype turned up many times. The CDR3 sequence is CASSPDVQRGRETQYF. CDR3 bases: TGTGCCAGCAGCCCAGACGTACAGCGGGGGAGGGAGACCCAGTACTTC. The chain uses TRBV11-2 and TRBJ2-5; 8 nucleotides match TRBD2. Trimming removed 5 bases from V and 5 bases from J; junction bases left unmatched: 13. The CDR3 is 16 residues long. Per the germline V gene, CDR1 is SGHAT and CDR2 is FQNNGV.

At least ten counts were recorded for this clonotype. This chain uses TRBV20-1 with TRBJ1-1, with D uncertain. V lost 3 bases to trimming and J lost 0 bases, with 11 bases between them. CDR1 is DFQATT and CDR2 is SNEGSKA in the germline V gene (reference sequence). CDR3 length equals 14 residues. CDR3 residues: CSASLGNLNTEAFF. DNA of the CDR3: TGCAGTGCTAGTTTGGGAAACTTGAACACTGAAGCTTTCTTT.

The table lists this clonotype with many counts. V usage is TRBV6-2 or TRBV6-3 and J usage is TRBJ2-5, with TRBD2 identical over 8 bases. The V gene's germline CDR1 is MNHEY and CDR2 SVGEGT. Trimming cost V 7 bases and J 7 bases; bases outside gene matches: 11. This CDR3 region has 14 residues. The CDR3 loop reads CASTGTRTIRTQYF. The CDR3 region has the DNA TGTGCCAGCACTGGGACTAGGACGATCAGGACCCAGTACTTC.

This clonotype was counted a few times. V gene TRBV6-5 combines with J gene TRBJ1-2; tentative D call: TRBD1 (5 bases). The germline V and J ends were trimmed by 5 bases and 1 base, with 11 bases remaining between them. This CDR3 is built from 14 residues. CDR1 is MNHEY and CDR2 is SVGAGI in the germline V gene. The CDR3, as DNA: TGTGCCAGCAGTCGGGACGGCCTTAACTATGGCTACACCTTC. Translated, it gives CASSRDGLNYGYTF.

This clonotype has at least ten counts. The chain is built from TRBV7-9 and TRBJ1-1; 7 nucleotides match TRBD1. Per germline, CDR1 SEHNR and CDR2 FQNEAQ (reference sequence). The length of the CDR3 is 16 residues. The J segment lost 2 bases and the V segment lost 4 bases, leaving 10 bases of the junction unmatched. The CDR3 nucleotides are TGTGCCAGCAGCTACGAGGGGGCAGGTTACAACACTGAAGCTTTCTTT. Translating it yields CASSYEGAGYNTEAFF.

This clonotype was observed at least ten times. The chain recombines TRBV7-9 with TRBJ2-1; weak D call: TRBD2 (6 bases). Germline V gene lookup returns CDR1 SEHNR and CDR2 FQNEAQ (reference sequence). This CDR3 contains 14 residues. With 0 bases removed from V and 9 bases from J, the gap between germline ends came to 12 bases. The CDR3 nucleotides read TGTGCCAGCAGCTTAGCGGGGGGTAGCCTTGAGCAGTTCTTC. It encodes CASSLAGGSLEQFF.

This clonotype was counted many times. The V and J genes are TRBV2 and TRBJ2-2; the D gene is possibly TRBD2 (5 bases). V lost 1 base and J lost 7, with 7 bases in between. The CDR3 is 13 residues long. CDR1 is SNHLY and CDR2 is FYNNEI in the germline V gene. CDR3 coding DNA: TGTGCCAGCAGTGAAGTGAGGGTCGGGGAGCTGTTTTTT. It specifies CASSEVRVGELFF.

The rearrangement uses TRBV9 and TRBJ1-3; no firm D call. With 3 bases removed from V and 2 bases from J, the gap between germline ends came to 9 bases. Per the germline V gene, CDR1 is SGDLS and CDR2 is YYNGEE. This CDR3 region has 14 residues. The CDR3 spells CASSDGVAGNTIYF. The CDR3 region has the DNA TGTGCCAGCAGCGATGGGGTTGCTGGAAACACCATATATTTT.

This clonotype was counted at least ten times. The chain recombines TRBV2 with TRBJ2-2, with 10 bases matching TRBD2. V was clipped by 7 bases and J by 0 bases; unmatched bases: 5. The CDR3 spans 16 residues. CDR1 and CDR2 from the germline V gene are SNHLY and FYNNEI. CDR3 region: CASTQRGGANTGELFF. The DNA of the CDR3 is TGTGCCAGCACACAGCGGGGGGGCGCGAACACCGGGGAGCTGTTTTTT.

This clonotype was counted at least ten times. CDR3 sequence reads: CAWTVRGGSGNTIYF. CDR3 sequence (DNA): TGTGCCTGGACCGTACGTGGGGGTTCTGGAAACACCATATATTTT. The chain links TRBV30 to TRBJ1-3; D may be TRBD1 (5 bases). The CDR3 totals 15 residues. Looked up from germline, CDR1 is GTSNPN and CDR2 is SVGIG (reference sequence). V was trimmed by 4 bases and J by 1 base, leaving 14 bases between them.

The CDR3 nucleotides read TGTGCCAGCACCCACGTGTCAGGGTGGGATACGCAGTATTTT. Amino acid sequence: CASTHVSGWDTQYF. This chain connects TRBV12-3 or TRBV12-4 to TRBJ2-3, with D perhaps matching TRBD1 (5 bases). V lost 7 bases, J lost 6 bases, and 17 bases lay in between. The CDR3 runs 14 residues.

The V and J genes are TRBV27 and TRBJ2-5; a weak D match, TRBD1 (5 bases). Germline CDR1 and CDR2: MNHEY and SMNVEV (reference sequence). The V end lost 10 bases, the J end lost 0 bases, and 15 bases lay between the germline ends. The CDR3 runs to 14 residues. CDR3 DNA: TGTGCCAACAAGAGGTTACAGGACCAAGAGACCCAGTACTTC. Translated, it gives CANKRLQDQETQYF.

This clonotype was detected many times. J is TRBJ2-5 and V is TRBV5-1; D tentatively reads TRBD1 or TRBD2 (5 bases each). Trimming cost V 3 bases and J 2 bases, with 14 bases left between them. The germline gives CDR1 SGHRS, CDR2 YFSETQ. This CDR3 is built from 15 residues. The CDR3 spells CASSSRVGGQETQYF. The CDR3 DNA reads TGCGCCAGCAGCTCCAGGGTTGGGGGACAAGAGACCCAGTACTTC.

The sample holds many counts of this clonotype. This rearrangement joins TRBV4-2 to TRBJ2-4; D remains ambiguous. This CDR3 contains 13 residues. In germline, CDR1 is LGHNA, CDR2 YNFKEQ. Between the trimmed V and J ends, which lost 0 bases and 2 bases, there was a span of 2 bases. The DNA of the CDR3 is TGTGCCAGCAGCCAAGACCCCAAAAACATTCAGTACTTC. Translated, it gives CASSQDPKNIQYF.

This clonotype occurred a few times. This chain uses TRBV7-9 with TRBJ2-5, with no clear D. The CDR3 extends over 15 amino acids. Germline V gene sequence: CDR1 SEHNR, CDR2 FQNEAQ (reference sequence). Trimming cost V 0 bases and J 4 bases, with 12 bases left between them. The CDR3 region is CASSLAEMVTETQYF. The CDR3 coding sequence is TGTGCCAGCAGCTTAGCCGAGATGGTTACAGAGACCCAGTACTTC.

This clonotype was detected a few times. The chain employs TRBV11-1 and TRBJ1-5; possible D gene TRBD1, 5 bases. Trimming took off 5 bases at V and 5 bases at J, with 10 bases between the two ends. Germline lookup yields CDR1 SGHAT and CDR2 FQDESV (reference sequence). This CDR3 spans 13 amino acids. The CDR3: CASSTQEDQPQHF. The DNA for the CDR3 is TGTGCCAGCAGCACACAGGAGGATCAGCCCCAGCATTTT.

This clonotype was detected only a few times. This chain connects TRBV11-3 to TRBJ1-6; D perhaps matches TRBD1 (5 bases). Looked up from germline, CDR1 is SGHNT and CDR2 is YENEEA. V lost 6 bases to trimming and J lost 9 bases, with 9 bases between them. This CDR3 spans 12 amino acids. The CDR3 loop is CASSAGSSPLHF. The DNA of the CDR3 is TGTGCCAGCAGTGCAGGGAGTTCACCCCTCCACTTT.

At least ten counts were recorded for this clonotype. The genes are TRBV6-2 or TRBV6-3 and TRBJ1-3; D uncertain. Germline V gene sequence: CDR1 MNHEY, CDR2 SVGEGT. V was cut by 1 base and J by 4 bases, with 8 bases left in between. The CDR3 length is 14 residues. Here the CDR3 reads CASSYLSAGNTIYF. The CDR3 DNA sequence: TGTGCCAGCAGTTACTTATCGGCCGGAAACACCATATATTTT.